One sample yielded the 21 T cell receptor beta chains listed below, sequenced in a study of beta chain features in type 1 diabetes. General study findings and limits: The study found moderately but significantly shorter TCRB CDR3s in all four CD4+ subsets of Type 1 diabetes patients.

These TCRs are of unknown antigen specificity. Isolated RNA was reverse transcribed in full, so expressed TCRB transcripts were sequenced. The table came from immunoSEQ multiplex PCR; TCRdb's copy has only in-frame clones and leaves some out. The sample includes around 650,000 clones, about an eighth of them seen just once. The sequenced sample consisted of naive CD4+ T cells from blood. Receptors were obtained from a man aged 25 to 40 with type 1 diabetes.

This clone came up a few times. The CDR3 sequence: CASRAGLQTEAFF. CDR3 DNA sequence: TGTGCCAGCAGGGCAGGGCTGCAGACTGAAGCTTTCTTT. V is TRBV2 and J is TRBJ1-1; possible D gene TRBD1, 5 bases. The germline V gene encodes CDR1 SNHLY and CDR2 FYNNEI. V was shortened by 6 bases and J by 5 bases, with 13 bases between the two germline ends. This CDR3 has 13 residues. The full variable domain, its missing parts supplied by reference TRBV2 and TRBJ1-1, is EPEVTQTPSHQVTQMGQEVILRCVPISNHLYFYWYRQILGQKVEFLVSFYNNEISEKSEIFDDQFSVERPDGSNFTLKIRSTKLEDSAMYFCASRAGLQTEAFFGQGTRLTVV.

This clone has more than one count but fewer than ten. CDR3 loop: CAWSVLGARDGYTF. The CDR3 coding sequence is TGTGCCTGGAGTGTATTGGGGGCCCGGGATGGCTACACCTTC. The chain is built from TRBV30 and TRBJ1-2, with a possible D match to TRBD1 (6 bases). This CDR3 has 14 residues. Germline V gives CDR1 GTSNPN, CDR2 SVGIG (reference sequence). Trimming took 0 bases from V and 6 from J, leaving 14 bases between them.

The CDR3 reads CASSLGTGWYNEQFF. CDR3 bases: TGTGCCAGCAGCTTAGGGACAGGGTGGTACAATGAGCAGTTCTTC. The chain carries TRBV13 and TRBJ2-1; 7 bases line up with TRBD1. Germline V CDR1 and CDR2: PRHDT, FYEKMQ (reference sequence). This CDR3 has 15 residues. Trimming took 0 bases from V and 4 from J; bases not matched to a gene: 3.

The chain couples TRBV25-1 to TRBJ1-5, with TRBD1 matching 8 bases. The length of the CDR3 is 15 residues. With V trimmed by 6 bases and J by 2 bases, 6 bases remained unmatched. From germline, CDR1 is MGHDK and CDR2 SYGVNS. CDR3 nucleotide sequence: TGTGCCAGCAGCGATACAGGGGGTGGCAATCAGCCCCAGCATTTT. Protein sequence: CASSDTGGGNQPQHF.

Concerning this clone itself: The sample has other DNA sequences that encode this CDR3 too. The chain combines TRBV25-1 with TRBJ2-7; the D gene is possibly TRBD1 (6 bases). Germline CDR1 MGHDK, CDR2 SYGVNS. The CDR3 consists of 12 residues. V lost 2 bases, J lost 4 bases, and 6 bases lay in between. CDR3 sequence reads: CASSEQGYEQYF. Here the CDR3 DNA reads TGTGCCAGCAGTGAACAGGGGTACGAGCAGTACTTC.

The V gene is TRBV28, the J gene TRBJ1-5; TRBD1 matches at 7 bases. The CDR3 extends over 14 amino acids. Trimming took 4 bases from V and 5 from J; bases not matched to a gene: 5. The germline V gene has CDR1 MDHEN and CDR2 SYDVKM. CDR3: CASSSGTVDQPQHF. In nucleotides, the CDR3 is TGTGCCAGCAGTTCCGGGACAGTAGATCAGCCCCAGCATTTT.

The chain links TRBV7-3 to TRBJ2-7, with TRBD2 matching 8 bases. The CDR3 covers 15 residues. Germline-derived CDR1 and CDR2 are SGHTA and FQGTGA. Germline trimming cut 5 bases from V and 2 bases from J; bases unmatched to any gene: 8. The chain's CDR3 is CASSTMSGGPYEQYF. The CDR3 DNA sequence: TGTGCCAGCAGCACCATGAGCGGGGGACCCTACGAGCAGTACTTC. The variable domain in full, with the rest retrieved from reference TRBV7-3 and TRBJ2-7, is GAGVSQTPSNKVTEKGKYVELRCDPISGHTALYWYRQSLGQGPEFLIYFQGTGAADDSGLPNDRFFAVRPEGSVSTLKIQRTERGDSAVYLCASSTMSGGPYEQYFGPGTRLTVT.

For the CDR3, the DNA is TGTGCCAGCAGCCCCCCGCCACCCTGGGGGAGAACTAATGAAAAACTGTTTTTT. It codes for CASSPPPPWGRTNEKLFF. The chain combines TRBV7-9 with TRBJ1-4; perhaps TRBD1 as D (5 bases). The CDR3 consists of 18 residues. Trimming cost V 5 bases and J 1 base, with 20 bases left between them. Germline V lookup: CDR1 SEHNR, CDR2 FQNEAQ (reference sequence).

This clone has only a few counts. The gene calls are TRBV6-5 and TRBJ2-7; D gene unclear. CDR1 and CDR2 from the germline V gene are MNHEY and SVGAGI. Trimming removed 7 bases at V and 3 bases at J, with 10 bases between. The CDR3 runs 12 residues. CDR3 sequence reads: CASIGSRYEQYF. CDR3 coding DNA: TGTGCCAGCATTGGCAGCCGCTACGAGCAGTACTTC.

V and J are TRBV20-1 and TRBJ1-1; D not resolved. The CDR3 consists of 11 residues. V shed 0 bases and J shed 8 bases, with 7 bases lying between them. Germline-derived CDR1 and CDR2 are DFQATT and SNEGSKA (reference sequence). The CDR3 DNA sequence: TGCAGTGCTAGAGAACAAGAAGAAGCTTTCTTT. It codes for CSAREQEEAFF.

This chain uses TRBV11-2 with TRBJ1-5; possibly TRBD1 for D (6 bases). Germline CDR1 SGHAT, CDR2 FQNNGV. With 0 bases removed from V and 5 bases from J, the gap between germline ends came to 8 bases. The CDR3 loop spans 14 amino acids. The CDR3 loop reads CASSLDRGYQPQHF. CDR3 sequence (DNA): TGTGCCAGCAGCTTAGACAGGGGCTATCAGCCCCAGCATTTT.

The rearrangement uses TRBV2 and TRBJ1-3; D gene uncertain. Trimming pared 3 bases from V and 0 bases from J, leaving 6 bases between. The CDR3 has 14 residues. Germline V gene data show CDR1 as SNHLY and CDR2 as FYNNEI. In DNA form, the CDR3 reads TGTGCCAGCAGTGACACCCGCTCTGGAAACACCATATATTTT. Residues: CASSDTRSGNTIYF.

At least ten counts were recorded for this clone. The J gene is TRBJ1-5, the V gene TRBV30; D gene unclear. V was shortened by 1 base and J by 0 bases, with 13 bases between the two germline ends. The germline V gene encodes CDR1 GTSNPN and CDR2 SVGIG (reference sequence). The CDR3 has 16 residues. The CDR3 sequence is CAWSGPGSPSNQPQHF. DNA of the CDR3: TGTGCCTGGAGTGGACCCGGGAGTCCTAGCAATCAGCCCCAGCATTTT.

Only a few counts were recorded for this clone. The chain links TRBV6-5 to TRBJ2-3; 12 nucleotides match TRBD2. Germline V gene data show CDR1 as MNHEY and CDR2 as SVGAGI. V shed 6 bases and J 4 bases; nucleotides not matched to a gene: 5. The CDR3 length is 15 residues. The CDR3 spells CASSPSGGASDTQYF. In nucleotides, the CDR3 is TGTGCCAGCAGCCCTAGCGGGGGGGCCTCAGATACGCAGTATTTT.

This clone was recorded a few times. The chain links TRBV29-1 to TRBJ1-5, with TRBD1 matching over 9 bases. V shed 6 bases and J 5 bases; nucleotides not matched to a gene: 8. Germline V lookup: CDR1 SQVTM, CDR2 ANQGSEA. This CDR3 is 14 amino acids long. CDR3 nucleotides: TGCAGCGTGAGGGACAGGGATCCACATCAGCCCCAGCATTTT. Translation: CSVRDRDPHQPQHF.

V usage is TRBV5-6 and J usage is TRBJ2-7, with TRBD1 matching over 7 bases. V lost 4 bases, J lost 0 bases, and 10 bases stayed unmatched. This CDR3 has 16 residues. Germline CDR1 and CDR2: SGHDT and YYEEEE. The CDR3 DNA follows: TGTGCCAGCAGCCTCGTCGGGACAGATATCTCCTACGAGCAGTACTTC. Amino acids: CASSLVGTDISYEQYF. Based on the CDR3 plus reference TRBV5-6 and TRBJ2-7, the full variable domain is DAGVTQSPTHLIKTRGQQVTLRCSPKSGHDTVSWYQQALGQGPQFIFQYYEEEERQRGNFPDRFSGHQFPNYSSELNVNALLLGDSALYLCASSLVGTDISYEQYFGPGTRLTVT.

This chain connects TRBV18 to TRBJ2-3, with unresolved D. CDR3 size: 14 residues. V dropped 3 bases and J dropped 1 base, with 8 bases sitting between them. CDR1 is KGHSH and CDR2 is LQKENI in the germline V gene. The CDR3, as DNA: TGTGCCAGCTCACCCTTCACCGGCACAGATACGCAGTATTTT. Translation gives CASSPFTGTDTQYF.

This clone was counted only a few times. The chain recombines TRBV4-1 with TRBJ2-7; unclear D gene. The CDR3 consists of 16 residues. The germline CDR1 and CDR2 sequences are MGHRA and YSYEKL. Trimming removed 4 bases from V and 4 bases from J, with 20 bases in between. This CDR3 is CASSLLPGESGYEQYF. The CDR3 bases are TGCGCCAGCAGCCTATTACCTGGGGAATCCGGTTACGAGCAGTACTTC.

This chain links TRBV28 with TRBJ1-2, with D uncertain. CDR1 is MDHEN, CDR2 SYDVKM, per germline. The CDR3 is 14 residues long. Trimming stripped 4 bases from V and 2 bases from J, with 11 bases between. In DNA form, the CDR3 reads TGTGCCAGCAGTTCAGTGACGGAGAACTATGGCTACACCTTC. Encoded protein: CASSSVTENYGYTF.

The rearrangement joins TRBV5-6 to TRBJ2-7, with 8 bases aligning to TRBD2. Germline loops: CDR1 SGHDT, CDR2 YYEEEE. V was clipped by 0 bases and J by 3 bases; unmatched bases: 5. CDR3 length: 15 amino acids. The CDR3 loop is CASSLERGTYYEQYF. The DNA of the CDR3 is TGTGCCAGCAGCTTGGAGCGGGGGACTTACTACGAGCAGTACTTC.

As for this clone: The sample holds other DNA sequences that translate to the same CDR3. The chain links TRBV28 to TRBJ1-2; 7 bases align to TRBD1. The CDR3 is 12 amino acids. Germline loops: CDR1 MDHEN, CDR2 SYDVKM. With 3 bases clipped from V and 5 bases from J, the junction kept 0 bases outside the gene matches. Written as DNA, the CDR3 is TGTGCCAGCAGTTTGGGACAGTATGGCTACACCTTC. As protein: CASSLGQYGYTF.